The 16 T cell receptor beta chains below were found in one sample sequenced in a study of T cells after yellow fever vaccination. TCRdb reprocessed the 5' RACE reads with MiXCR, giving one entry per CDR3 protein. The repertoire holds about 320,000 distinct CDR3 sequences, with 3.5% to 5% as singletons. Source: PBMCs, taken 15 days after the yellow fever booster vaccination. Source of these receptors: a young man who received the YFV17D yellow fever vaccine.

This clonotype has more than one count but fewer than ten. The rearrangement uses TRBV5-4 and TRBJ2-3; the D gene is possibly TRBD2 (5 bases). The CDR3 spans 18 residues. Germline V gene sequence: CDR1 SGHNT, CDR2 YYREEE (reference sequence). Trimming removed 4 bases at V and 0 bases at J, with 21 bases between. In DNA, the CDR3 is TGTGCCAGCAGCCTCCTCTTTCCGGACGGAGGCAGCACAGATACGCAGTATTTT. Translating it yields CASSLLFPDGGSTDTQYF.

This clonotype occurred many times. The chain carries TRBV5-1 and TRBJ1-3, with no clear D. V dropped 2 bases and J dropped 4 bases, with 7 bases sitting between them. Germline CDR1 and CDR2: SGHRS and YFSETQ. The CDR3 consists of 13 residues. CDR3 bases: TGCGCCAGCAGCTTTGAAGGCGGAAACACCATATATTTT. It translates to CASSFEGGNTIYF.

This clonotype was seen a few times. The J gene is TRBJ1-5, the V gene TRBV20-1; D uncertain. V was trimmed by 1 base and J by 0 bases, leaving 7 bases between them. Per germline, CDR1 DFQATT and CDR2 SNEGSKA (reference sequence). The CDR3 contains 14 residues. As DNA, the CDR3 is TGCAGTGCTAGAGTTATAGGTAGCAATCAGCCCCAGCATTTT. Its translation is CSARVIGSNQPQHF.

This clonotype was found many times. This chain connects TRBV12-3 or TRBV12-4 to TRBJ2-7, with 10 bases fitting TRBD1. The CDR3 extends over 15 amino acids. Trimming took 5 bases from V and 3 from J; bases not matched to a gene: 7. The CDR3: CASSPSGTGDYEQYF. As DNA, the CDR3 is TGTGCCAGCAGTCCCTCCGGGACAGGGGACTACGAGCAGTACTTC.

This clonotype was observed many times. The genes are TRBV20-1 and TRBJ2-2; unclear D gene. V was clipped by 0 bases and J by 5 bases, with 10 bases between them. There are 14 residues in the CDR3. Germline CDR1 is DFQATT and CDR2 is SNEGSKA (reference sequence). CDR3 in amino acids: CSARDLEPTGELFF. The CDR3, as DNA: TGCAGTGCTAGAGATCTGGAACCGACCGGGGAGCTGTTTTTT.

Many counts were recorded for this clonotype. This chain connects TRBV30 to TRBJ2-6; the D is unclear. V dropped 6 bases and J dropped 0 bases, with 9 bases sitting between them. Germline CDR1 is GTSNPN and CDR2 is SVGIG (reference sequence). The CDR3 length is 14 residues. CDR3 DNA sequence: TGTGCCTGCCAGAAAGACTCTGGGGCCAACGTCCTGACTTTC. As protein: CACQKDSGANVLTF.

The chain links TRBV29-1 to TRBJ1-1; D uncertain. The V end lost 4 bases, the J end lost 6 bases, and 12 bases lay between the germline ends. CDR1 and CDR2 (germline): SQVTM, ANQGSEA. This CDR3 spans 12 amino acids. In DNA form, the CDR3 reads TGCAGCGTTGTAAGTGGTTCCCCTGAAGCTTTCTTT. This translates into CSVVSGSPEAFF.

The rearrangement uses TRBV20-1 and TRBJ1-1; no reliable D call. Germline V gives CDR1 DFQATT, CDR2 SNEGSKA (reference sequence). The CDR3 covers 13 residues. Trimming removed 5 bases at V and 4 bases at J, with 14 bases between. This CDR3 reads CSAYVGRGTEAFF. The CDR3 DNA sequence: TGCAGTGCTTACGTCGGGCGGGGCACTGAAGCTTTCTTT.

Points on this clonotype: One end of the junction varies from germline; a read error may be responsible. Written as DNA, the CDR3 is TGCAGTGCAAGAGTAGGGTCAGGCCCTCCGGGAAACATTCAGTACTTC. It encodes CSARVGSGPPGNIQYF. This rearrangement joins TRBV20-1 to TRBJ2-4; D ambiguous. The CDR3 runs to 16 residues. Germline V gene lookup returns CDR1 DFQATT and CDR2 SNEGSKA (reference sequence).

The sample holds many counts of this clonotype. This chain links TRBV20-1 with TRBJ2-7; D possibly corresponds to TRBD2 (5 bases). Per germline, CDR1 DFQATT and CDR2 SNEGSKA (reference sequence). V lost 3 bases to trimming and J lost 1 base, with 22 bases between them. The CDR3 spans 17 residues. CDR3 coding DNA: TGCAGTGCTAGTGGTAGAACTAGTCGGTCAGGATCCTACGAGCAGTACGTC. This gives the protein CSASGRTSRSGSYEQYV.

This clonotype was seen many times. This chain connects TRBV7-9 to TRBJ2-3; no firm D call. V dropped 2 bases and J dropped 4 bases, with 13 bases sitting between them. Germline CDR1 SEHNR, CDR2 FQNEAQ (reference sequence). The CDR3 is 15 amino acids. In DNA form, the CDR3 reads TGTGCCAGCAGCTTACTTAGTGGGCCACCAGATACGCAGTATTTT. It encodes CASSLLSGPPDTQYF. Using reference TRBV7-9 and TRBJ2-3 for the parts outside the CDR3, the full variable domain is DTGVSQNPRHKITKRGQNVTFRCDPISEHNRLYWYRQTLGQGPEFLTYFQNEAQLEKSRLLSDRFSAERPKGSFSTLEIQRTEQGDSAMYLCASSLLSGPPDTQYFGPGTRLTVL.

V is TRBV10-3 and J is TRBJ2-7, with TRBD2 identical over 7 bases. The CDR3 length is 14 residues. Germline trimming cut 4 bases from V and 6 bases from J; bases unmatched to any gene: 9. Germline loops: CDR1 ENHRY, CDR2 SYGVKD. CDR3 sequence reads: CAISAGTIGTEQYF. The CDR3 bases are TGTGCCATCAGTGCCGGGACTATCGGGACCGAGCAGTACTTC.

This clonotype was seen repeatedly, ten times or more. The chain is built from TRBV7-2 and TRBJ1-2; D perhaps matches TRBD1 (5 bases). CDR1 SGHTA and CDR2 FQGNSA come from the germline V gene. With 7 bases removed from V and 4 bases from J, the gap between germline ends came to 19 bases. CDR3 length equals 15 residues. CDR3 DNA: TGTGCCAGCATCCTGGGCCAGGGAGAGGGCTATGGCTACACCTTC. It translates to CASILGQGEGYGYTF.

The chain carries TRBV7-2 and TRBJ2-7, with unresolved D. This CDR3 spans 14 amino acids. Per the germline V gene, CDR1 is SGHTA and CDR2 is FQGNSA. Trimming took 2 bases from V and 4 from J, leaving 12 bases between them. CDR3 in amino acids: CASSLSVASYEQYF. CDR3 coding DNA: TGTGCCAGCAGCTTATCTGTAGCCTCTTACGAGCAGTACTTC.

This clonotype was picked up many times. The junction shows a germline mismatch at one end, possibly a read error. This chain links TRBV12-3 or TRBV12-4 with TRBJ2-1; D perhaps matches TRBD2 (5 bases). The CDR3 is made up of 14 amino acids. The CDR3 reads CASGFRGPDGEQFF. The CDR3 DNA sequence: TGTGCCAGCGGTTTTCGAGGGCCGGATGGTGAGCAGTTCTTC.

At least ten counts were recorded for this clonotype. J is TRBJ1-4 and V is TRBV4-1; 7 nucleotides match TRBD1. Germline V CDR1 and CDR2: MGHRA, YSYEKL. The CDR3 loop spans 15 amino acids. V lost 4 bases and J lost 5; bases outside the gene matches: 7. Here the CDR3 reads CASSLREGANEKLFF. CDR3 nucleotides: TGCGCCAGCAGCCTCCGAGAGGGGGCAAATGAAAAACTGTTTTTT.